This record looks at one TCR beta chain sequence and its context. Its antigen is as yet unknown. Trimming shortened V by 7 bases and J by 4 bases, and 12 bases separated the two germline ends. Germline V gives CDR1 MNHEY, CDR2 SVGAGI. CDR3 length: 13 amino acids. These data come from a study of OX40 agonist ivuxolimab in advanced cancers. Points from the study as a whole: Some nonresponders also had low normalized T-cell clonal expansion. In general, CD8+ T cells held more expanded clones than CD4+ did, on average.

TCRdb's table, derived via immunoSEQ multiplex PCR, lists solely in-frame clones and lacks some. Of 35,000 to 45,000 clones listed, about 85% were seen once; the top ten hold about 2.5%. The source material was CD4+ or CD8+ T cells sorted from blood, sampled in a trial of the OX40 agonist ivuxolimab. The V and J genes are TRBV6-5 and TRBJ2-3; D possibly corresponds to TRBD2 (6 bases). The receptor's source is an adult with an advanced solid tumor such as melanoma, head and neck, liver or kidney cancer. In DNA form, the CDR3 reads TGTGCCAGCAAACTCGGAGGGGCAGATACGCAGTATTTT. Translating gives CASKLGGADTQYF.